The rows below give T cell receptor beta chains drawn from one sample of a study of blood T cell repertoires in COVID-19. Measured with immunoSEQ multiplex PCR; TCRdb has only the in-frame clones, and not every one. The top ten clones hold over 0.2% of a sample with roughly 670,000 clones, 85% to 90% of them seen once. The sample comprised peripheral blood. The receptor set was obtained from a woman between 18 and 30 years old with acute or convalescent COVID-19. Both conserved end residues are part of each CDR3. A D gene is named only where the DNA matches it firmly. Expanded clones are given a class, and other clones once, few, many or no size at all.

j_call	clone_size	v_call	d_call	cdr3_aa	cdr3_nt
TRBJ1-1	.	TRBV6-2/TRBV6-3	.	CASSSVLAWKAFF	TGTGCCAGCAGTTCCGTCTTAGCATGGAAAGCTTTCTTT
TRBJ1-4	.	TRBV13	TRBD1	CASSSSAGTGGMRLFF	TGTGCCAGCAGCTCCTCGGCCGGGACAGGGGGCATGAGGCTGTTTTTT
TRBJ1-1	.	TRBV24-1	.	CATSETGAAEAFF	TGTGCCACCAGTGAAACAGGTGCGGCTGAAGCTTTCTTT
TRBJ1-2	.	TRBV6-5	.	CASSYKQGDYGYTF	TGTGCCAGCAGTTACAAACAGGGAGACTATGGCTACACCTTC
TRBJ1-6	.	TRBV19	.	CASSMGLRTNSPLHF	TGTGCCAGTAGTATGGGACTACGGACTAATTCACCCCTCCACTTT
TRBJ2-1	.	TRBV6-5	.	CASRANYNEQFF	TGTGCCAGCAGAGCCAACTACAATGAGCAGTTCTTC
TRBJ1-1	.	TRBV6-5	.	CASSPTLINTEAFF	TGTGCCAGCAGTCCTACCCTAATTAACACTGAAGCTTTCTTT
TRBJ1-1	.	TRBV5-1	.	CASSLATDMNTEAFF	TGCGCCAGCAGCTTGGCGACAGACATGAACACTGAAGCTTTCTTT
TRBJ2-1	few	TRBV6-4	TRBD1	CASSDLTGSSYNEQFF	TGTGCCAGCAGTGACCTGACAGGGAGCTCCTACAATGAGCAGTTCTTC
TRBJ2-1	.	TRBV30	TRBD1	CALRDRITTPTYNEQFF	TGTGCTTTAAGGGACAGGATAACAACCCCTACCTACAATGAGCAGTTCTTC
TRBJ1-1	.	TRBV27	.	CASSLSPGMNTEAFF	TGTGCCAGCAGTTTATCACCAGGGATGAACACTGAAGCTTTCTTT
TRBJ1-6	.	TRBV7-8	TRBD1	CASSRGATGVFRSPLHF	TGTGCCAGCAGCCGAGGGGCCACAGGGGTATTTCGTTCACCCCTCCACTTT
TRBJ1-6	.	TRBV5-6	.	CASSLAGYNSPLHF	TGTGCCAGCAGCTTGGCCGGCTATAATTCACCCCTCCACTTT
TRBJ1-5	.	TRBV6-2/TRBV6-3	TRBD1	CASSYGAGGQPQHF	TGTGCCAGCAGTTACGGGGCAGGGGGACAGCCCCAGCATTTT
TRBJ1-6	.	TRBV24-1	.	CATSADTDSPLHF	TGTGCCACCAGTGCGGACACCGATTCACCCCTCCACTTT
TRBJ2-1	.	TRBV24-1	.	CATSDYRGALGGEQFF	TGTGCCACCAGTGATTACCGGGGGGCCCTGGGAGGTGAGCAGTTCTTC
TRBJ1-6	.	TRBV5-4	.	CASSLRQNSPLHF	TGTGCCAGCAGCCTCCGACAGAATTCACCCCTCCACTTT
TRBJ1-5	.	TRBV30	.	CAWRKGSLGAPQHF	TGTGCCTGGAGAAAGGGGAGTTTGGGGGCGCCCCAGCATTTT
TRBJ2-7	.	TRBV9	.	CASSGGGSLSYEQYF	TGTGCCAGCTCAGGTGGGGGCAGCCTCTCCTACGAGCAGTACTTC
TRBJ2-3	.	TRBV5-1	.	CASSPGGTDTDTQYF	TGCGCCAGCAGCCCCGGAGGGACAGACACAGATACGCAGTATTTT
TRBJ2-7	.	TRBV4-1	TRBD2	CASSRPGLFNYEQYF	TGCGCCAGCAGCCGACCGGGACTATTCAACTACGAGCAGTACTTC
TRBJ2-7	.	TRBV20-1	TRBD2	CSASFSGGSNSYEQYF	TGCAGTGCTAGTTTTAGCGGGGGATCAAACTCCTACGAGCAGTACTTC
TRBJ2-2	.	TRBV4-3	.	CASSQDGGFGELFF	TGCGCCAGCAGCCAAGATGGCGGTTTCGGGGAGCTGTTTTTT
TRBJ1-1	.	TRBV19	.	CASSPRTLQGGAFF	TGTGCCAGTAGTCCCCGGACACTCCAGGGAGGAGCTTTCTTT
TRBJ1-2	.	TRBV18	.	CASSPPEERGYTF	TGTGCCAGCTCACCACCGGAGGAAAGGGGCTACACCTTC
TRBJ2-4	.	TRBV20-1	.	CSASGLNKNIQYF	TGCAGTGCTAGTGGACTGAACAAAAACATTCAGTACTTC
TRBJ1-2	.	TRBV7-2	.	CASSHDGGTYGYTF	TGTGCCAGCAGCCATGATGGGGGGACCTATGGCTACACCTTC
TRBJ2-1	.	TRBV18	.	CASSPPSVYNEQFF	TGTGCCAGCTCACCACCGAGCGTCTACAATGAGCAGTTCTTC